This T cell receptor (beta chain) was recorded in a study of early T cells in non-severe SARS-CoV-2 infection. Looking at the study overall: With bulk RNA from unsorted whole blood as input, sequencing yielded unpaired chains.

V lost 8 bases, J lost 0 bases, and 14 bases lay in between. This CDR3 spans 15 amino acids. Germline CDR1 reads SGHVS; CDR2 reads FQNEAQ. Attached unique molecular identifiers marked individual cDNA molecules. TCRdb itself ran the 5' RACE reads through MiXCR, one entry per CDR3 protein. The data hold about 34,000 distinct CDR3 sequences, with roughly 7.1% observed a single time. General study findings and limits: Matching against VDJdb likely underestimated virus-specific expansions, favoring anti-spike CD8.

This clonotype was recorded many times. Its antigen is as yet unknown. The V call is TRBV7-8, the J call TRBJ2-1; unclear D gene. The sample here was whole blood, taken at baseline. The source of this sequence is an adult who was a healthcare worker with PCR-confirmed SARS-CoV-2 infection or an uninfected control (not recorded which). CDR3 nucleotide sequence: TGTGCCAGCGTAGGAAACCCCGTCTCCTACAATGAGCAGTTCTTC. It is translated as CASVGNPVSYNEQFF.